One and the same sample provided the 5 T cell receptor beta chains below, sequenced in a study of blood T cell repertoires in COVID-19. The assay was immunoSEQ multiplex PCR, and TCRdb's table has in-frame clones only and misses some. The sample lists a few hundred thousand clones, 75% to 90% seen once, with 1.5% to 2% in the top ten. The sequenced material came from peripheral blood. These receptors were collected from a man aged 25-45 years with active or convalescent COVID-19.

The chain's CDR3 is CASSPEGHLFHTF. CDR3 nucleotide sequence: TGCGCCAGCAGCCCCGAGGGACATCTATTCCACACCTTC. The V gene is TRBV4-1, the J gene TRBJ1-2, with D perhaps TRBD1 (6 bases). There are 13 residues in the CDR3. From germline, CDR1 is MGHRA and CDR2 YSYEKL. Trimming cost V 4 bases and J 12 bases, with 18 bases left between them.

This sequence joins TRBV5-1 and TRBJ2-4; possibly TRBD2 for D (5 bases). This CDR3 has 13 residues. The germline V and J ends were trimmed by 4 bases and 7 bases, with 12 bases remaining between them. CDR1 and CDR2 from the germline V gene are SGHRS and YFSETQ. In nucleotides, the CDR3 is TGCGCCAGCAGCCCCCAAACGGGGAACATTCAGTACTTC. Protein sequence: CASSPQTGNIQYF.

This clone was seen more than once but under ten times. V and J are TRBV4-2 and TRBJ1-1; D is unclear. V was pared by 0 bases and J by 8 bases, with 13 bases between. Looked up from germline, CDR1 is LGHNA and CDR2 is YNFKEQ. The CDR3 totals 14 residues. The CDR3 spells CASSQEMLAGEAFF. CDR3 sequence (DNA): TGTGCCAGCAGCCAAGAAATGCTAGCCGGCGAAGCTTTCTTT.

The J gene is TRBJ1-2, the V gene TRBV19; a weak D match, TRBD1 (5 bases). This CDR3 comprises 18 residues. The germline V gene has CDR1 LNHDA and CDR2 SQIVND (reference sequence). Trimming took 0 bases from V and 4 from J, leaving 21 bases between them. CDR3 amino acids: CASSIDLSRSVDSYGYTF. CDR3 bases: TGTGCCAGTAGTATAGATCTATCGAGATCCGTTGACAGCTATGGCTACACCTTC.

This clone was seen only a few times. The chain employs TRBV5-1 and TRBJ1-4, with D uncertain. Trimming took off 1 base at V and 7 bases at J, with 5 bases between the two ends. Per germline, CDR1 SGHRS and CDR2 YFSETQ. This CDR3 has 12 residues. In nucleotides, the CDR3 is TGCGCCAGCAGCTTGACGGGTGAAAAACTGTTTTTT. This translates into CASSLTGEKLFF. Combining the CDR3 with reference TRBV5-1 and TRBJ1-4 gives the whole variable domain KAGVTQTPRYLIKTRGQQVTLSCSPISGHRSVSWYQQTPGQGLQFLFEYFSETQRNKGNFPGRFSGRQFSNSRSEMNVSTLELGDSALYLCASSLTGEKLFFGSGTQLSVL.